This TCR beta chain derives from a study of cytomegalovirus exposure and HLA in healthy donors. Notes on this clone: Its antigen is not identified.

PCR involved 60 Vbeta and 13 Jbeta primers. Original data processing: A later analysis counted approximately 88 million unique TCR beta chains, roughly 11 million shared. Generated by immunoSEQ multiplex PCR, the TCRdb table keeps only in-frame clones and is missing some. V, J and clone size are those of that table, while D and trimming were read from the DNA. The sample consists of roughly 100,000 clones, around four fifths of them appearing once. Points from the study as a whole: With later analysis, a missense DCLRE1C variant became linked to TCR beta V- and J-gene trimming. The investigators catalogued about 170 TCR beta chains as cytomegalovirus-associated. Reported performance of the classifier showed diagnosis of cytomegalovirus status with high specificity and sensitivity.

This CDR3 has 14 residues. Germline V gene sequence: CDR1 KGHSH, CDR2 LQKENI. J gave up 9 bases and V 5 bases, and 10 bases lay outside the gene matches. V usage is TRBV18 and J usage is TRBJ2-1, with TRBD2 identical over 7 bases. The sequenced sample consisted of PBMCs. The receptor was derived from a woman in her thirties or forties in good health and CMV-seronegative. The CDR3 here is CASSSGRREREQFF. For the CDR3, the DNA is TGTGCCAGCTCATCCGGAAGGCGGGAGCGTGAGCAGTTCTTC.